This T cell receptor beta chain derives from a study of response to subunit inactivated influenza vaccine. This clonotype has at least ten counts. What it binds is not known. Findings of the study overall: Only a handful of new T cells, the authors suggested, are recruited with each seasonal influenza vaccination.

TCRdb reprocessed the RT-PCR reads via MiXCR and lists one record per CDR3 protein. The sample carries around 540,000 distinct CDR3 sequences, over 9.5% recorded once. The CDR3 spans 12 residues. The germline CDR1 and CDR2 sequences are DFQATT and SNEGSKA (reference sequence). V was cut by 5 bases and J by 3 bases, with 5 bases left in between. The material sequenced was PBMCs from blood, taken on the day of vaccination. The receptor's source is a man in his forties or fifties who received an inactivated influenza vaccine. J is TRBJ2-6 and V is TRBV20-1; TRBD2 might be the D (5 bases). The CDR3 sequence is CSAGSGANVLTF. The CDR3 DNA follows: TGCAGTGCTGGGAGTGGGGCCAACGTCCTGACTTTC.